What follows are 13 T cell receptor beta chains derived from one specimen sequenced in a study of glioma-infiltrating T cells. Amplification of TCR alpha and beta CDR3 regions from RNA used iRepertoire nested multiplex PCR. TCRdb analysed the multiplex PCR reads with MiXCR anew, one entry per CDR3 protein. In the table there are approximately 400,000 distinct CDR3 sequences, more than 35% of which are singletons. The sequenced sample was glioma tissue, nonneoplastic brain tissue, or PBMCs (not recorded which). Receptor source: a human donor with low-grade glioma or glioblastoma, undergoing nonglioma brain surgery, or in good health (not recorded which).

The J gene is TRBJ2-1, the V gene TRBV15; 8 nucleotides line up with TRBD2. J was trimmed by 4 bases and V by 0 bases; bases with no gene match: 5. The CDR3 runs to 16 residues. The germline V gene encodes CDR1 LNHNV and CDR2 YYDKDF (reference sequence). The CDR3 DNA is TGTGCCACCAGCAGAGATACAGCGGGAGCTTACAATGAGCAGTTCTTC. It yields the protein CATSRDTAGAYNEQFF.

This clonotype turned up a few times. The DNA for the CDR3 is TGTGCCACCAGTGGCCGGGCCTCGGACGTAACTAGCACAGATACGCAGTATTTT. Translated: CATSGRASDVTSTDTQYF. The V call is TRBV24-1, the J call TRBJ2-3; D remains ambiguous. Trimming removed 5 bases at V and 0 bases at J, with 20 bases between. The CDR3 is made up of 18 amino acids. Germline V lookup: CDR1 KGHDR, CDR2 SFDVKD.

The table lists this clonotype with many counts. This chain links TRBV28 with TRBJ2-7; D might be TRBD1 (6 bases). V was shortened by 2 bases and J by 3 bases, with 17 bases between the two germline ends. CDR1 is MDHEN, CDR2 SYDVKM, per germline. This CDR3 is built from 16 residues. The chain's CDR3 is CASSLEAGTSSYEQYF. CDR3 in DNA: TGTGCCAGCAGTTTAGAGGCCGGGACATCAAGCTACGAGCAGTACTTC.

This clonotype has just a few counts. CDR3 nucleotide sequence: TGCGCCAGCAGCCAAGAAGGCTTGGGGCTGCCCTACGAGCAGTACTTC. Its protein product is CASSQEGLGLPYEQYF. This chain links TRBV4-3 with TRBJ2-7, with D possibly matching TRBD1 (5 bases). Germline-derived CDR1 and CDR2 are LGHNA and YSLEER. V lost 0 bases, J lost 2 bases, and 14 bases lay in between. The CDR3 totals 16 residues.

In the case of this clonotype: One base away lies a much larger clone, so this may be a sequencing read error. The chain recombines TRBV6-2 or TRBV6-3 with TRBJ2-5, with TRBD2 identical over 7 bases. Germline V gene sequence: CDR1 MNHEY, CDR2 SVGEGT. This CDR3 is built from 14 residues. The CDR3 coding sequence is TGTGCCAGCAGTTTATTCAGCGGGGAAGAGATCCAGTACTTC. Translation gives CASSLFSGEEIQYF.

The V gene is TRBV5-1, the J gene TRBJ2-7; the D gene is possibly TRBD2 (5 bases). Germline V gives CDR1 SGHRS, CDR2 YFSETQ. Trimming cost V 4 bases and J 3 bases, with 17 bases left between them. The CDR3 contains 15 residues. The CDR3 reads CASSRLSVVHYEQYF. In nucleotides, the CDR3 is TGCGCCAGCAGCCGCCTTAGCGTGGTTCACTACGAGCAGTACTTC.

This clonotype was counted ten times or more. The CDR3 DNA sequence: TGTGCCAGCAGCTCCCAGTGGAACACTGAAGCTTTCTTT. As protein: CASSSQWNTEAFF. V usage is TRBV11-2 and J usage is TRBJ1-1; D gene unclear. From germline, CDR1 is SGHAT and CDR2 FQNNGV. The CDR3 is 13 amino acids. V was shortened by 4 bases and J by 1 base, with 7 bases between the two germline ends.

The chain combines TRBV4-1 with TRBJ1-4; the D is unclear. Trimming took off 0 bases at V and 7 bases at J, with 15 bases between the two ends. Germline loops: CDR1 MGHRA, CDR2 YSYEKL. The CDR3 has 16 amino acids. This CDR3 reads CASSQEAPGAGEKLFF. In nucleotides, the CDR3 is TGCGCCAGCAGCCAAGAGGCCCCCGGAGCAGGTGAAAAACTGTTTTTT.

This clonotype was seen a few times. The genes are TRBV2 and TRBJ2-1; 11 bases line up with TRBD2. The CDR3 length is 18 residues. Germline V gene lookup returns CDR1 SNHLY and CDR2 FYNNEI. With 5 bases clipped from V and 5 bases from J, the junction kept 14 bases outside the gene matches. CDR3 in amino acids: CASSPRRELAGADNEQFF. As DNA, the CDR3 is TGTGCCAGCAGTCCCAGGAGGGAACTAGCGGGAGCCGACAATGAGCAGTTCTTC.

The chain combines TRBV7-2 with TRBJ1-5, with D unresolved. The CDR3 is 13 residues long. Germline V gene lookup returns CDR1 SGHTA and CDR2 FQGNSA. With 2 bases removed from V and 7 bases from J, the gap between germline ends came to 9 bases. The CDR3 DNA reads TGTGCCAGCAGCTTACAACCGGAACAGCCCCAGCATTTT. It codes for CASSLQPEQPQHF.

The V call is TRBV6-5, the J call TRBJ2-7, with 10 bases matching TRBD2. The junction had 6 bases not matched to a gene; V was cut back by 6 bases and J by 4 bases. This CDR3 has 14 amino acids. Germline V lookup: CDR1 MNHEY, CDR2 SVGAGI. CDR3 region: CASRILAGRYEQYF. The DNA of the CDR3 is TGTGCCAGCAGGATACTAGCGGGACGATACGAGCAGTACTTC.

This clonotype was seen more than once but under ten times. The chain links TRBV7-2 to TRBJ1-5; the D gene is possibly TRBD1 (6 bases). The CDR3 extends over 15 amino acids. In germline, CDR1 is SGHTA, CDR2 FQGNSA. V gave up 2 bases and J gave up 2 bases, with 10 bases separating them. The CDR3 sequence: CASSLWTEGNQPQHF. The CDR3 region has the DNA TGTGCCAGCAGCTTATGGACAGAGGGCAATCAGCCCCAGCATTTT.

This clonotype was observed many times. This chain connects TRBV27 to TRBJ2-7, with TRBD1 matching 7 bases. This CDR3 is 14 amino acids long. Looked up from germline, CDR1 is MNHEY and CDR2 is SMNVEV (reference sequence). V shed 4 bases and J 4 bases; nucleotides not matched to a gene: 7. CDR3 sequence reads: CASSWGGRGYEQYF. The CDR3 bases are TGTGCCAGCAGTTGGGGCGGCAGGGGGTACGAGCAGTACTTC.